This T cell receptor (beta chain) was documented in a study of T cells in Graves' hyperthyroidism and ophthalmopathy. Recently diagnosed hyperthyroidism of less than 2 months' duration affected patients aged 18 to 65. The CDR3 is 12 residues long. Deletions cut 5 bases from V and 6 bases from J, with 11 bases between. Germline CDR1 MNHNS, CDR2 SASEGT. TCR beta CDR3 regions were amplified from RNA. A first-round RT-PCR of the TCR CDR3 used the HTBI primer set. TCRdb re-called the multiplex PCR reads with MiXCR, one entry per CDR3 protein. Among around 700,000 distinct CDR3 sequences, around a sixth were seen once, and the ten largest hold over 15%. This clonotype has just a few counts.

What was sequenced was blood. This clonotype was sampled from a woman between 45 and 65 years old with Graves' hyperthyroidism that later progressed to Graves' ophthalmopathy. V usage is TRBV6-1 and J usage is TRBJ2-7; possibly TRBD2 for D (6 bases). CDR3 DNA sequence: TGTGCCAGCAGTTTTCTGGGGGGCGAGCAGTACTTC. This translates into CASSFLGGEQYF.